The T cell receptor beta chain under discussion was sequenced for a study of identical twins. Overall study findings and caveats: Models predicted less out-of-frame TCR alpha sharing in monozygotic twins than was found. Surplus twin overlap in beta out-of-frame sequences was less pronounced.

This clonotype was counted between two and nine times. Its target is unknown. TCRdb re-analysed the 5' RACE reads in MiXCR, keeping a single row per CDR3 protein. The sample yields 500,000 or so distinct CDR3 sequences, less than 25% seen once. Separately, the same data were catalogued under a study of T cells expressing NK-cell markers. That study reports: Seven donors tested HCMV-seropositive and one tested seronegative among the eight sequenced. Restriction of sorting to alpha-beta TCR T cells was accomplished in several experiments using an anti-gamma-delta TCR antibody.

Sequenced input: CD4+ T cells sorted from blood. This receptor was obtained from a woman aged 18-35 years in good health.

Written as DNA, the CDR3 is TGTGCCAGCAGTTCCAGGGCGGGAGGGCGAGATACGCAGTATTTT. It codes for CASSSRAGGRDTQYF. The genes are TRBV6-5 and TRBJ2-3; the match to TRBD2 covers 9 bases. Germline values: CDR1 MNHEY, CDR2 SVGAGI. The CDR3 has 15 residues. V lost 4 bases to trimming and J lost 5 bases; unmatched junction nucleotides: 7.